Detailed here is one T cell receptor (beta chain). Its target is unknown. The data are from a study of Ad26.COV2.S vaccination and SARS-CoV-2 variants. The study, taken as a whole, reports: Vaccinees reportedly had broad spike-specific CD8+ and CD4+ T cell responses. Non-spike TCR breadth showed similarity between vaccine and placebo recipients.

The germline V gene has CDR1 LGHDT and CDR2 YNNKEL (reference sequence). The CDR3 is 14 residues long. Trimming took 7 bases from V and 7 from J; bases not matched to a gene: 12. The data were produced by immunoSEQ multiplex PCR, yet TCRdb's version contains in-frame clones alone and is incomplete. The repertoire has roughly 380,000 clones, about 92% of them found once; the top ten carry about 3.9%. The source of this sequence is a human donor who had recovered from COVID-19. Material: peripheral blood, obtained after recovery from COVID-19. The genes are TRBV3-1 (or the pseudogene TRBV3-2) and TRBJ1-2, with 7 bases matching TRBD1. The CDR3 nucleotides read TGTGCCAGCAACCTACAGGGGCTTTATGGTGGCTACACCTTC. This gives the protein CASNLQGLYGGYTF.